The 20 T cell receptor beta chains in this list originate from one sample, sequenced in a study of vaccination effects on CD4 cells after COVID-19. These receptors have no identified antigens. Around day 10 of culture, CD4+ T cells were separated out. Participants were given two doses of BNT162b2 or mRNA-1273 vaccine. This table comes from immunoSEQ multiplex PCR, and its TCRdb copy is limited to in-frame clones, with some not included. The sample yields some 10,000 clones, roughly 80% seen once. The sample here was CD4+ T cells from PBMCs cultured without peptide, taken after COVID-19 vaccination. These receptors came from a human donor who received a COVID-19 vaccine.

In this sample, this clone turned up once. The chain couples TRBV30 to TRBJ1-2; 11 nucleotides agree with TRBD1. CDR1 is GTSNPN, CDR2 SVGIG, per germline (reference sequence). CDR3 length: 16 residues. Unmatched junction bases numbered 11, after V lost 0 bases and J lost 8 bases. CDR3 amino acids: CAWSVSFPDRGRGYTF. For the CDR3, the DNA is TGTGCCTGGAGTGTATCTTTCCCGGACAGGGGGCGCGGCTACACCTTC. Looking up the rest from reference TRBV30 and TRBJ1-2 gives the full variable domain: SQTIHQWPATLVQPVGSPLSLECTVEGTSNPNLYWYRQAAGRGLQLLFYSVGIGQISSEVPQNLSASRPQDRQFILSSKKLLLSDSGFYLCAWSVSFPDRGRGYTFGSGTRLTVV.

The V and J genes are TRBV27 and TRBJ2-1; TRBD2 matches 7 bases. Germline V gives CDR1 MNHEY, CDR2 SMNVEV (reference sequence). The CDR3 has 15 residues. V was clipped by 4 bases and J by 4 bases; unmatched bases: 7. CDR3 nucleotide sequence: TGTGCCAGCAGTTCCGGACTAGGGGAATACAATGAGCAGTTCTTC. This sequence encodes CASSSGLGEYNEQFF.

The chain carries TRBV19 and TRBJ2-1; D not resolved. Between the trimmed V and J ends, which lost 1 base and 2 bases, there was a span of 9 bases. Germline CDR1 reads LNHDA; CDR2 reads SQIVND (reference sequence). The CDR3 has 15 amino acids. This CDR3 reads CASSIGGATYNEQFF. CDR3 DNA: TGTGCCAGTAGTATAGGCGGCGCAACCTACAATGAGCAGTTCTTC.

V and J are TRBV29-1 and TRBJ1-1; no clear D. V was clipped by 7 bases and J by 4 bases, with 7 bases between them. From germline, CDR1 is SQVTM and CDR2 ANQGSEA. The CDR3 extends over 10 amino acids. The CDR3 loop reads CSAAVTEAFF. CDR3 in DNA: TGCAGCGCGGCCGTCACTGAAGCTTTCTTT.

The sample holds one count of this clone. The CDR3 nucleotides are TGTGCCAGCAGCGTATGGACAGGGCCGAATCAGCCCCAGCATTTT. It codes for CASSVWTGPNQPQHF. The V call is TRBV7-2, the J call TRBJ1-5; 8 nucleotides match TRBD1. Germline CDR1 is SGHTA and CDR2 is FQGNSA. Trimming took 5 bases from V and 4 from J; bases not matched to a gene: 7. CDR3 length: 15 amino acids.

The chain joins TRBV18 to TRBJ1-4; D is ambiguous. The CDR3 totals 12 residues. In germline, CDR1 is KGHSH, CDR2 LQKENI. V lost 6 bases to trimming and J lost 6 bases, with 8 bases between them. CDR3 residues: CASSRQDEKLFF. The CDR3 DNA is TGTGCCAGCTCCCGGCAGGATGAAAAACTGTTTTTT.

This clone was counted only a few times. The chain employs TRBV7-8 and TRBJ2-2; 8 nucleotides match TRBD1. This CDR3 contains 16 residues. Trimming cost V 0 bases and J 1 base; bases outside gene matches: 1. Germline assignment: CDR1 SGHVS and CDR2 FQNEAQ. In DNA form, the CDR3 reads TGTGCCAGCAGCTTAGCCGGGACAGGGAACACCGGGGAGCTGTTTTTT. Protein product: CASSLAGTGNTGELFF. The full variable domain, rest sourced from reference TRBV7-8 and TRBJ2-2, is GAGVSQSPRYKVAKRGQDVALRCDPISGHVSLFWYQQALGQGPEFLTYFQNEAQLDKSGLPSDRFFAERPEGSVSTLKIQRTQQEDSAVYLCASSLAGTGNTGELFFGEGSRLTVL.

The chain couples TRBV25-1 to TRBJ1-3, with no clear D. Germline values: CDR1 MGHDK, CDR2 SYGVNS. With 2 bases removed from V and 3 bases from J, the gap between germline ends came to 2 bases. This CDR3 comprises 12 residues. The CDR3 DNA reads as TGTGCCAGCAGTGAACGTGGAAACACCATATATTTT. Protein: CASSERGNTIYF.

This clone appeared a few times. This CDR3 reads CASSLWDSSSYEQYF. Here the CDR3 DNA reads TGTGCCAGCAGTTTGTGGGACTCGAGCTCCTACGAGCAGTACTTC. The chain uses TRBV2 and TRBJ2-7, with D possibly being TRBD2 (6 bases). The CDR3 covers 15 residues. The V gene's germline CDR1 is SNHLY and CDR2 FYNNEI. Trimming cost V 5 bases and J 0 bases, with 14 bases left between them. Variable domain in full (rest from reference TRBV2 and TRBJ2-7): EPEVTQTPSHQVTQMGQEVILRCVPISNHLYFYWYRQILGQKVEFLVSFYNNEISEKSEIFDDQFSVERPDGSNFTLKIRSTKLEDSAMYFCASSLWDSSSYEQYFGPGTRLTVT.

This chain connects TRBV4-1 to TRBJ1-6; no definite D call. CDR1 and CDR2 (germline): MGHRA, YSYEKL. This CDR3 is built from 17 residues. V was cut by 1 base and J by 0 bases, with 10 bases left in between. The CDR3 here is CASSQGAASSYNSPLHF. The CDR3 bases are TGCGCCAGCAGCCAAGGGGCCGCCAGCTCCTATAATTCACCCCTCCACTTT.

The CDR3 sequence: CAISLGLAGSETQYF. CDR3 nucleotides: TGTGCCATCAGTTTGGGACTAGCGGGGTCAGAGACCCAGTACTTC. This chain joins TRBV10-3 and TRBJ2-5, with 13 bases matching TRBD2. With 5 bases clipped from V and 4 bases from J, the junction kept 4 bases outside the gene matches. Germline V gene sequence: CDR1 ENHRY, CDR2 SYGVKD. The CDR3 consists of 15 residues.

This chain uses TRBV4-1 with TRBJ2-1, with 9 bases matching TRBD1. With V trimmed by 4 bases and J by 4 bases, 8 bases remained unmatched. Germline-derived CDR1 and CDR2 are MGHRA and YSYEKL. This CDR3 is 16 amino acids long. The CDR3 spells CASSPGDREGYNEQFF. For the CDR3, the DNA is TGCGCCAGCAGCCCGGGGGACAGGGAGGGTTACAATGAGCAGTTCTTC.

The J gene is TRBJ1-2, the V gene TRBV5-6; D is perhaps TRBD1 (6 bases). CDR3 length equals 14 residues. V was clipped by 1 base and J by 9 bases, with 16 bases between them. Germline V gene data show CDR1 as SGHDT and CDR2 as YYEEEE. CDR3 nucleotides: TGTGCCAGCAGCTTGTCACGACAGGTTCGTCGCTACACCTTC. Its translation: CASSLSRQVRRYTF.

The J gene is TRBJ1-3, the V gene TRBV5-1, with D possibly matching TRBD1 (6 bases). Trimming removed 4 bases from V and 0 bases from J, with 11 bases in between. Germline V gives CDR1 SGHRS, CDR2 YFSETQ. The CDR3 consists of 15 residues. CDR3 in DNA: TGCGCCAGCAGCACAACAGGGTTCTCTGGAAACACCATATATTTT. This gives the protein CASSTTGFSGNTIYF.

This chain joins TRBV24-1 and TRBJ1-3; maybe TRBD1 (6 bases). Per germline, CDR1 KGHDR and CDR2 SFDVKD. Trimming took off 9 bases at V and 9 bases at J, with 11 bases between the two ends. The CDR3 spans 11 residues. The CDR3 loop reads CATGDRRTIYF. CDR3 DNA: TGTGCCACCGGCGACAGGCGCACCATATATTTT.

The V call is TRBV12-5, the J call TRBJ2-1; D not certain. The germline gives CDR1 LGHNT, CDR2 FRNRAP. There are 16 residues in the CDR3. V dropped 1 base and J dropped 0 bases, with 10 bases sitting between them. For the CDR3, the DNA is TGTGCTAGTGGTTTGGCGAACATCGGCTCCTACAATGAGCAGTTCTTC. It encodes CASGLANIGSYNEQFF.

This clone was detected only a few times. The J gene is TRBJ1-6, the V gene TRBV28, with TRBD1 identical over 9 bases. V shed 4 bases, J shed 7 bases, and the junction held 11 bases outside the gene matches. The CDR3 is 17 amino acids. CDR1 and CDR2 from the germline V gene are MDHEN and SYDVKM. The chain's CDR3 is CASSSTYRGLENSPLHF. In DNA form, the CDR3 reads TGTGCCAGCAGTTCAACCTACAGGGGGCTAGAGAATTCACCCCTCCACTTT.

The chain couples TRBV29-1 to TRBJ2-7; 8 nucleotides align to TRBD1. The V and J ends lost 6 bases and 2 bases, in that order; junction bases with no gene match: 6. Germline V gives CDR1 SQVTM, CDR2 ANQGSEA. The CDR3 sequence is 13 residues long. The CDR3 DNA sequence: TGCAGCGTAATCGGACAGGGTACCTACGAGCAGTACTTC. This sequence encodes CSVIGQGTYEQYF.

CDR3 in DNA: TGTGCCAGCAGCTTGGCCGGTGTAGGAACCTACGAGCAGTACTTC. Amino acid sequence: CASSLAGVGTYEQYF. The chain links TRBV5-4 to TRBJ2-7; no definite D call. V lost 0 bases, J lost 2 bases, and 12 bases lay in between. The CDR3 is made up of 15 amino acids. Germline-derived CDR1 and CDR2 are SGHNT and YYREEE (reference sequence).

V gene TRBV10-1 combines with J gene TRBJ2-7, with D possibly TRBD1 on 9 matching bases. V was trimmed by 7 bases and J by 3 bases, leaving 22 bases between them. The CDR3 length is 16 residues. Germline V gene lookup returns CDR1 WNHNN and CDR2 SYGVQD (reference sequence). CDR3 in amino acids: CASTPGGTGTNYEQYF. The CDR3 DNA follows: TGCGCCAGCACCCCGGGGGGGACAGGGACAAACTACGAGCAGTACTTC.